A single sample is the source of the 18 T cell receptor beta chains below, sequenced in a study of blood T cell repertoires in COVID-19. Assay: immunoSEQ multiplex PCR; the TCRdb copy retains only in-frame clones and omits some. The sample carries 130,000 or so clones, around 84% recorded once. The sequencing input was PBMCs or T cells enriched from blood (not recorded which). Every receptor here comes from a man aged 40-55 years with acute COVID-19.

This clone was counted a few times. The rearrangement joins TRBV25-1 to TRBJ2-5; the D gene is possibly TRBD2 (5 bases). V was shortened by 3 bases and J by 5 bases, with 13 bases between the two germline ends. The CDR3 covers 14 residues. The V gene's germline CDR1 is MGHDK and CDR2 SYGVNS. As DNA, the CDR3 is TGTGCCAGCAGTGATTCCCTGTCGGGGGAGACCCAGTACTTC. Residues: CASSDSLSGETQYF.

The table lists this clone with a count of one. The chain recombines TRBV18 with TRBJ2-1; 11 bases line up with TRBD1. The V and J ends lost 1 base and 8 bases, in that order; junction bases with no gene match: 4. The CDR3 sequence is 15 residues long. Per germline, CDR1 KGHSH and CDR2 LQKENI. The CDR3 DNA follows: TGTGCCAGCTCACCACGAGGGACAGGGGGAGATGAGCAGTTCTTC. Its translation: CASSPRGTGGDEQFF.

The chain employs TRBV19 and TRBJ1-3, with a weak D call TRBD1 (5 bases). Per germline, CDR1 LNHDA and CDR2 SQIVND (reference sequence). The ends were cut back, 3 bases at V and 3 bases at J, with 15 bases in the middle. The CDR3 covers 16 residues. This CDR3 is CASSISDRVFGNTIYF. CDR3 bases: TGTGCCAGTAGTATCTCCGACAGAGTTTTTGGAAACACCATATATTTT. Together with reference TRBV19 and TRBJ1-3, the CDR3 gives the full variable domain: DGGITQSPKYLFRKEGQNVTLSCEQNLNHDAMYWYRQDPGQGLRLIYYSQIVNDFQKGDIAEGYSVSREKKESFPLTVTSAQKNPTAFYLCASSISDRVFGNTIYFGEGSWLTVV.

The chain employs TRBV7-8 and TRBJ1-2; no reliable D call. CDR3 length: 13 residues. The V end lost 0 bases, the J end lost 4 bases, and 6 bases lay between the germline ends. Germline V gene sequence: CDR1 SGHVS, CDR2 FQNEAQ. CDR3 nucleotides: TGTGCCAGCAGCTTAGCCCCCGGCTATGGCTACACCTTC. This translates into CASSLAPGYGYTF.

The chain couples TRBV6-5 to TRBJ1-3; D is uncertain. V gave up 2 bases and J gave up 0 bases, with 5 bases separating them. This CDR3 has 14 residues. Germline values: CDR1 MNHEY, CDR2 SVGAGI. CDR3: CASSYQYSGNTIYF. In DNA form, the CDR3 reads TGTGCCAGCAGTTACCAGTACTCTGGAAACACCATATATTTT.

CDR3: CASSWSTGELFF. CDR3 bases: TGTGCCAGCAGCTGGAGCACCGGGGAGCTGTTTTTT. This chain links TRBV5-6 with TRBJ2-2; D not resolved. The germline V gene encodes CDR1 SGHDT and CDR2 YYEEEE. This CDR3 is 12 amino acids long. Trimming shortened V by 3 bases and J by 4 bases, and 4 bases separated the two germline ends.

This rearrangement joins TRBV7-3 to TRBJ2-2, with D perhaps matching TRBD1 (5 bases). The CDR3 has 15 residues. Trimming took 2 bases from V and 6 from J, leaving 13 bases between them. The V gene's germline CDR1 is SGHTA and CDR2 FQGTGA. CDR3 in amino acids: CASSLSPEGAGELFF. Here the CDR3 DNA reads TGTGCCAGCAGCTTATCTCCAGAAGGGGCCGGGGAGCTGTTTTTT.

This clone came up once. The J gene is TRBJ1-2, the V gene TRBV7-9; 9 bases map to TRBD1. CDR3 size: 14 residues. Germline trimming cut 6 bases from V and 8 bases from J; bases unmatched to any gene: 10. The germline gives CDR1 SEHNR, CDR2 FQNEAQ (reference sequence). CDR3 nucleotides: TGTGCCAGCAGAACTGACAGGGGGAGTGCGGGCTACACCTTC. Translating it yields CASRTDRGSAGYTF.

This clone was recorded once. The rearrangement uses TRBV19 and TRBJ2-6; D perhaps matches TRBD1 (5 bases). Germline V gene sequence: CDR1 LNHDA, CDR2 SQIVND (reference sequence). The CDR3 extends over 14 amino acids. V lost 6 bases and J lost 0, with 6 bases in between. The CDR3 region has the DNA TGTGCCAGTAGACAGGTCTCTGGGGCCAACGTCCTGACTTTC. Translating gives CASRQVSGANVLTF.

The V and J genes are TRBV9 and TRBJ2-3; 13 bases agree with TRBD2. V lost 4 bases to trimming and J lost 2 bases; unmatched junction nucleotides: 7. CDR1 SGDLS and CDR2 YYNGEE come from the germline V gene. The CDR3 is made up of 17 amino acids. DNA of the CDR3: TGTGCCAGCAGCCTTAGGGGACTAGCGGGAATCACAGATACGCAGTATTTT. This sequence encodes CASSLRGLAGITDTQYF.

CDR3 nucleotide sequence: TGTGCCAGCAGAATCCGGGACAGCAACACTGAAGCTTTCTTT. It yields the protein CASRIRDSNTEAFF. The chain carries TRBV3-1 (or the pseudogene TRBV3-2) and TRBJ1-1; 7 nucleotides line up with TRBD1. From germline, CDR1 is LGHDT and CDR2 YNNKEL (reference sequence). Unmatched junction bases numbered 6, after V lost 6 bases and J lost 2 bases. There are 14 residues in the CDR3.

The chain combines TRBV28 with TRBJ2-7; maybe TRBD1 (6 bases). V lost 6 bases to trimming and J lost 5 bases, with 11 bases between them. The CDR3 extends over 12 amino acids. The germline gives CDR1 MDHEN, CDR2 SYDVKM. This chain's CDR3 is CASRESGDEQYF. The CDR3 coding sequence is TGTGCCAGCAGAGAGTCAGGGGACGAGCAGTACTTC.

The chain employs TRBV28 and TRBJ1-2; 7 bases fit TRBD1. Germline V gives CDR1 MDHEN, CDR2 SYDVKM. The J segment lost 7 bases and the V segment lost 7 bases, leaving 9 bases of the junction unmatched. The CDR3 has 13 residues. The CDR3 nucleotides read TGTGCCAGCATAGGACAGGTCGGAGGTGGCTACACCTTC. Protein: CASIGQVGGGYTF.

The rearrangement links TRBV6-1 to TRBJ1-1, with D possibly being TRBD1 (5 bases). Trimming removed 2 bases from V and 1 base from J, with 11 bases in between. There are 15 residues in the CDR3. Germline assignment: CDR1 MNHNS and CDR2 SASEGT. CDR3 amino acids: CASSEQGKGNTEAFF. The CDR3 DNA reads TGTGCCAGCAGTGAACAGGGAAAGGGGAACACTGAAGCTTTCTTT.

CDR3 protein: CATGVGLAGGDTQYF. The DNA for the CDR3 is TGTGCCACCGGTGTAGGACTAGCGGGAGGAGATACGCAGTATTTT. V is TRBV2 and J is TRBJ2-3, with TRBD2 matching over 14 bases. Unmatched junction bases numbered 8, after V lost 10 bases and J lost 5 bases. CDR1 and CDR2 from the germline V gene are SNHLY and FYNNEI. There are 15 residues in the CDR3.

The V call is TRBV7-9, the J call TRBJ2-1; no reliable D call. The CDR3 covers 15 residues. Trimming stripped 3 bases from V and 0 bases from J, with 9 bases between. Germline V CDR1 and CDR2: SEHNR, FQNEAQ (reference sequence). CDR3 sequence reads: CASSFRSFSYNEQFF. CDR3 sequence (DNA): TGTGCCAGCAGCTTCCGGTCTTTCTCCTACAATGAGCAGTTCTTC.

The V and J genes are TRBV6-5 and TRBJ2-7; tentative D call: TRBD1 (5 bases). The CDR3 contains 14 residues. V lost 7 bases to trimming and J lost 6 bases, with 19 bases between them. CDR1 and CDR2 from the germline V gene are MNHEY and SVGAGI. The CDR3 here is CASTQGYIRGEQYF. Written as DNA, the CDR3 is TGTGCCAGCACCCAGGGCTATATTCGTGGCGAGCAGTACTTC.

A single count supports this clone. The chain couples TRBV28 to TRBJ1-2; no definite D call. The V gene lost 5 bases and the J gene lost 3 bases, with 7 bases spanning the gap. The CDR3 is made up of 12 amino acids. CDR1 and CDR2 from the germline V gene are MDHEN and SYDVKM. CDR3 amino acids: CASSEGDYGYTF. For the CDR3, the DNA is TGTGCCAGCAGTGAGGGTGACTATGGCTACACCTTC.